This TCR beta chain stems from a study of blood T cell repertoires in COVID-19. Assay used: immunoSEQ multiplex PCR; TCRdb lists only in-frame clones, some missing. This sample has about 300,000 clones, with around 86% found just once. The V gene's germline CDR1 is LGHDT and CDR2 YNNKEL (reference sequence). CDR3 length: 12 amino acids. V was cut by 1 base and J by 8 bases, with 8 bases left in between. The chain combines TRBV3-1 (or the pseudogene TRBV3-2) with TRBJ1-1, with D perhaps matching TRBD1 (6 bases). The TCR comes from a man aged 25-40 years who had recovered from COVID-19. The source material was PBMCs or T cells enriched from blood (not recorded which). The CDR3 here is CASSQVGTEAFF. CDR3 in DNA: TGTGCCAGCAGCCAAGTTGGGACAGAAGCTTTCTTT.